This is a list of T cell receptor beta chains from one sample in a study of T cell changes during pregnancy in multiple sclerosis. Measured with immunoSEQ multiplex PCR; TCRdb has only the in-frame clones, and not every one. The sample lists over 50,000 clones; approximately 89% were seen once. The specimen was peripheral blood, collected after pregnancy. Every receptor here comes from a female donor with multiple sclerosis, enrolled in a pregnancy study. Each CDR3 is given with its conserved first and last residue. The D gene is left open where the match is weak. Clone size appears in some rows only: once, few, many, or a class for an expanded clone.

v_call: TRBV5-6
j_call: TRBJ2-1
clone_size: NA
d_call: NA
cdr3_nt: TGTGCCAGCAGCTTGGTTGCCAGGAATTACAATGAGCAGTTCTTC
cdr3_aa: CASSLVARNYNEQFF

v_call: TRBV10-2
j_call: TRBJ1-1
clone_size: NA
d_call: TRBD1
cdr3_nt: TGCGCCAGCAGAGTGACAGGGAACTCTGAAGCTTTCTTT
cdr3_aa: CASRVTGNSEAFF

v_call: TRBV7-3
j_call: TRBJ2-3
clone_size: once
d_call: TRBD2
cdr3_nt: TGTGCCAGCAGCTTTCGGGGGGGTATCACAGATACGCAGTATTTT
cdr3_aa: CASSFRGGITDTQYF

v_call: TRBV5-1
j_call: TRBJ1-1
clone_size: NA
d_call: NA
cdr3_nt: TGCGCCAGCAGCGGAGGATCGGAGGGCACTGAAGCTTTCTTT
cdr3_aa: CASSGGSEGTEAFF

v_call: TRBV10-3
j_call: TRBJ2-7
clone_size: once
d_call: NA
cdr3_nt: TGTGCCATCAGTCCCCTATCTTCCTACGAGCAGTACTTC
cdr3_aa: CAISPLSSYEQYF

v_call: TRBV11-2
j_call: TRBJ2-7
clone_size: NA
d_call: NA
cdr3_nt: TGTGCCAGCAGCCACTTTCGGGATCCCGCCTACGAGCAGTACTTC
cdr3_aa: CASSHFRDPAYEQYF

v_call: TRBV5-5
j_call: TRBJ2-5
clone_size: NA
d_call: NA
cdr3_nt: TGTGCCAGCAGCTTGTACAGCCAAGAGACCCAGTACTTC
cdr3_aa: CASSLYSQETQYF

v_call: TRBV19
j_call: TRBJ1-2
clone_size: NA
d_call: NA
cdr3_nt: TGTGCCAGTACAGGGTATGGATTCTATGGCTACACCTTC
cdr3_aa: CASTGYGFYGYTF

v_call: TRBV30
j_call: TRBJ2-2
clone_size: once
d_call: TRBD1
cdr3_nt: TGTGCCTGGAGTTGGGGGACAGGGGTAGTCGGGGAGCTGTTTTTT
cdr3_aa: CAWSWGTGVVGELFF

v_call: TRBV9
j_call: TRBJ2-7
clone_size: NA
d_call: TRBD2
cdr3_nt: TGTGCCAGCAGCGGCGAAGGGGCTCGGGGGGTGCAGTACTTC
cdr3_aa: CASSGEGARGVQYF

v_call: TRBV5-1
j_call: TRBJ2-5
clone_size: NA
d_call: TRBD1
cdr3_nt: TGCGCCAGCAGCTCGCCGGGACAGGGGCGGGAGACCCAGTACTTC
cdr3_aa: CASSSPGQGRETQYF